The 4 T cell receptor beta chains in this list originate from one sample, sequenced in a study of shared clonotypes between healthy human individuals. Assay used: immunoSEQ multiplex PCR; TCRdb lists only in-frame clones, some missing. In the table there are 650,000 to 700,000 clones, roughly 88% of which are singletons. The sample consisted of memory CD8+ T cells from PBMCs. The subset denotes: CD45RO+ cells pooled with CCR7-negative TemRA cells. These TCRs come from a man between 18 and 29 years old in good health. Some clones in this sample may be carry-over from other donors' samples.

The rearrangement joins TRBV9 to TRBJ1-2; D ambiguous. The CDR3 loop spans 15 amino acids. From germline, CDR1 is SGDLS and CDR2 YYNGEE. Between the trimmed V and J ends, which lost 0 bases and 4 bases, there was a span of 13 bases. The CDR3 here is CASSVANRPSYGYTF. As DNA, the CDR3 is TGTGCCAGCAGCGTAGCTAACAGACCTTCCTATGGCTACACCTTC.

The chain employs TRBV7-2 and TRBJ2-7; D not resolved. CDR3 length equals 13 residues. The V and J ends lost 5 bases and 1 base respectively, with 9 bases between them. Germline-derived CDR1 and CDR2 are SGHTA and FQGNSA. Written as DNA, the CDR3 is TGTGCCAGCAGCCGCCCCCCATCCTACGAGCAGTACTTC. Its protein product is CASSRPPSYEQYF.

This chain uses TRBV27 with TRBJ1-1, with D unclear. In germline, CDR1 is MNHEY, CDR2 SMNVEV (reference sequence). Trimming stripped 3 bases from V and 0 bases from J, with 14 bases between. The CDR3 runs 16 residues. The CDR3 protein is CASSLGGTYLNTEAFF. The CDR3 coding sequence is TGTGCCAGCAGTTTGGGCGGTACCTACTTGAACACTGAAGCTTTCTTT.

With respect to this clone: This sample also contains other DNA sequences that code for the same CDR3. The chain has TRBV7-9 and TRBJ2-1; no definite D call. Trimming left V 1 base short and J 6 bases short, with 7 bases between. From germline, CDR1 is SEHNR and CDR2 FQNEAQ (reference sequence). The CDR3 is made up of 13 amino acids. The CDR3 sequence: CASSLGGVNEQFF. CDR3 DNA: TGTGCCAGCAGCTTAGGTGGAGTCAATGAGCAGTTCTTC. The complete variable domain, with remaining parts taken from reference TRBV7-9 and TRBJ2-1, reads DTGVSQNPRHKITKRGQNVTFRCDPISEHNRLYWYRQTLGQGPEFLTYFQNEAQLEKSRLLSDRFSAERPKGSFSTLEIQRTEQGDSAMYLCASSLGGVNEQFFGPGTRLTVL.